Following are 14 T cell receptor beta chains from one sample sequenced in a study of blood T cell repertoires in COVID-19. Generated by immunoSEQ multiplex PCR, the TCRdb table keeps only in-frame clones and is missing some. Found here are about 180,000 clones, 80% to 90% of them singletons; the top ten hold over 9.5%. Sequencing was carried out using peripheral blood. Receptors were obtained from a woman of 80 years or more with COVID-19, enrolled during active disease.

This chain connects TRBV7-8 to TRBJ2-7, with D possibly TRBD1 on 5 matching bases. The CDR3 consists of 13 residues. Germline lookup yields CDR1 SGHVS and CDR2 FQNEAQ. The ends were cut back, 2 bases at V and 2 bases at J, with 7 bases in the middle. The CDR3 protein is CASSLHRTYEQYF. In DNA form, the CDR3 reads TGTGCCAGCAGCTTACACAGGACCTACGAGCAGTACTTC. The variable domain in full, with the rest retrieved from reference TRBV7-8 and TRBJ2-7, is GAGVSQSPRYKVAKRGQDVALRCDPISGHVSLFWYQQALGQGPEFLTYFQNEAQLDKSGLPSDRFFAERPEGSVSTLKIQRTQQEDSAVYLCASSLHRTYEQYFGPGTRLTVT.

This clone was seen a few times. The chain uses TRBV5-6 and TRBJ1-2; 9 bases fit TRBD1. Germline CDR1 SGHDT, CDR2 YYEEEE. The ends lost 6 bases at V and 5 bases at J; junction bases unmatched: 11. This CDR3 has 15 residues. The CDR3 here is CASTSYGQGIYGYTF. The CDR3 DNA is TGTGCCAGCACCTCTTATGGACAGGGGATTTATGGCTACACCTTC.

J is TRBJ2-7 and V is TRBV19; 10 nucleotides match TRBD2. This CDR3 comprises 14 residues. V dropped 6 bases and J dropped 0; count of bases not matched to a gene: 2. The germline CDR1 and CDR2 sequences are LNHDA and SQIVND (reference sequence). As DNA, the CDR3 is TGTGCCAGTAGGCCTAGCGGGAGCTCCTACGAGCAGTACTTC. Translated: CASRPSGSSYEQYF. The full variable domain, in which reference TRBV19 and TRBJ2-7 provide the parts outside the CDR3, is DGGITQSPKYLFRKEGQNVTLSCEQNLNHDAMYWYRQDPGQGLRLIYYSQIVNDFQKGDIAEGYSVSREKKESFPLTVTSAQKNPTAFYLCASRPSGSSYEQYFGPGTRLTVT.

CDR3 DNA: TGCAGCGTCAGGGGGCAGAATACCTACGAGCAGTACTTC. Translating gives CSVRGQNTYEQYF. The chain has TRBV29-1 and TRBJ2-7; 8 positions match TRBD1. The trim removed 6 bases at V and 2 bases at J, leaving 6 bases unmatched. This CDR3 region has 13 residues. Germline-derived CDR1 and CDR2 are SQVTM and ANQGSEA.

The chain combines TRBV6-1 with TRBJ2-7, with TRBD1 matching 9 bases. J lost 6 bases, V lost 5 bases, and 5 bases had no gene match. The CDR3 consists of 13 residues. Germline V gene data show CDR1 as MNHNS and CDR2 as SASEGT. The CDR3: CASSSQGAFEQYF. CDR3 nucleotide sequence: TGTGCCAGCAGTTCACAGGGGGCGTTCGAGCAGTACTTC.

This chain uses TRBV19 with TRBJ1-3; D remains ambiguous. This CDR3 is 14 amino acids long. V was trimmed by 1 base and J by 0 bases, leaving 4 bases between them. CDR1 and CDR2 from the germline V gene are LNHDA and SQIVND (reference sequence). The CDR3 sequence is CASSIGPSGNTIYF. CDR3 in DNA: TGTGCCAGTAGTATAGGGCCCTCTGGAAACACCATATATTTT. Together with reference TRBV19 and TRBJ1-3, the CDR3 gives the full variable domain: DGGITQSPKYLFRKEGQNVTLSCEQNLNHDAMYWYRQDPGQGLRLIYYSQIVNDFQKGDIAEGYSVSREKKESFPLTVTSAQKNPTAFYLCASSIGPSGNTIYFGEGSWLTVV.

The chain is built from TRBV27 and TRBJ1-6; D call uncertain. This CDR3 comprises 15 residues. CDR1 is MNHEY, CDR2 SMNVEV, per germline (reference sequence). Trimming removed 5 bases at V and 2 bases at J, with 10 bases between. The chain's CDR3 is CASSLAVTYNSPLHF. For the CDR3, the DNA is TGTGCCAGCAGTCTAGCCGTCACCTATAATTCACCCCTCCACTTT.

The V gene is TRBV11-2, the J gene TRBJ1-1, with D possibly TRBD1 on 5 matching bases. V was cut by 4 bases and J by 8 bases, with 17 bases left in between. Germline assignment: CDR1 SGHAT and CDR2 FQNNGV. CDR3 length equals 14 residues. CDR3 residues: CASSSPSGGKEAFF. The CDR3 DNA reads as TGTGCCAGCAGCTCTCCCTCCGGGGGTAAAGAAGCTTTCTTT.

In this sample, this clone turned up a few times. This chain joins TRBV5-1 and TRBJ1-4; perhaps TRBD1 as D (6 bases). The CDR3 contains 14 residues. Germline V lookup: CDR1 SGHRS, CDR2 YFSETQ. V lost 4 bases and J 7 bases, leaving 14 bases between the germline ends. CDR3 region: CASSIDRPSEKLFF. The CDR3 nucleotides are TGCGCCAGCAGCATAGACAGGCCGAGTGAAAAACTGTTTTTT.

The CDR3 bases are TGTGCCAGCAGTGGGGACAGGATCCCCTATGGCTACACCTTC. This gives the protein CASSGDRIPYGYTF. The V call is TRBV28, the J call TRBJ1-2; 8 bases are shared with TRBD1. The length of the CDR3 is 14 residues. Germline CDR1 MDHEN, CDR2 SYDVKM. The V and J ends lost 5 bases and 4 bases, in that order; junction bases with no gene match: 6.

J is TRBJ1-4 and V is TRBV7-6, with a possible D match to TRBD1 (6 bases). The length of the CDR3 is 16 residues. Germline values: CDR1 SGHVS, CDR2 FNYEAQ. Trimming took off 2 bases at V and 0 bases at J, with 10 bases between the two ends. CDR3 loop: CASSLQGFATNEKLFF. CDR3 DNA: TGTGCCAGCAGCTTACAGGGGTTCGCAACTAATGAAAAACTGTTTTTT.

This chain joins TRBV19 and TRBJ2-5, with D possibly matching TRBD2 (5 bases). The CDR3 consists of 13 residues. V lost 4 bases and J 7 bases, leaving 13 bases between the germline ends. CDR1 and CDR2 (germline): LNHDA, SQIVND (reference sequence). The CDR3 spells CASSRSPRGTQYF. CDR3 DNA: TGTGCCAGTAGTAGGAGCCCACGGGGGACCCAGTACTTC.

This clone appeared a single time. The chain couples TRBV19 to TRBJ2-6, with D possibly TRBD2 on 6 matching bases. V lost 4 bases to trimming and J lost 2 bases, with 15 bases between them. Germline V gene sequence: CDR1 LNHDA, CDR2 SQIVND (reference sequence). This CDR3 is 17 amino acids long. This chain's CDR3 is CASSTAGTPTGANVLTF. CDR3 bases: TGTGCCAGTAGTACCGCCGGGACTCCCACTGGGGCCAACGTCCTGACTTTC.

A single count supports this clone. The chain is built from TRBV7-6 and TRBJ2-2; D gene unclear. The ends were cut back, 4 bases at V and 1 base at J, with 13 bases in the middle. The length of the CDR3 is 16 residues. Germline V gives CDR1 SGHVS, CDR2 FNYEAQ. In DNA, the CDR3 is TGTGCCAGCAGCTCTAGACGGCATCAGAACACCGGGGAGCTGTTTTTT. This codes for CASSSRRHQNTGELFF.